Listed here are 28 T cell receptor beta chains from one sample, sequenced in a study of prognosis after radiotherapy for stage I lung cancer. Two-round multiplex PCR on genomic DNA was the method by which TCR beta CDR3 was amplified. With primers specific to each TRBV and TRBJ gene, the first-round PCR was performed. TCRdb redid the calling of the multiplex PCR reads with MiXCR, one entry per CDR3 protein. The table records under 15,000 distinct CDR3 sequences, roughly 50% of them present only once. Source: PBMCs, taken before or after stereotactic body radiation therapy (not recorded which). These receptors were obtained from a donor at least 50 years old with non-small cell lung cancer.

V gene TRBV5-1 combines with J gene TRBJ2-7; the D gene is possibly TRBD2 (5 bases). This CDR3 has 14 amino acids. Germline CDR1 reads SGHRS; CDR2 reads YFSETQ. V dropped 0 bases and J dropped 0 bases, with 7 bases sitting between them. The CDR3 here is CASSLAGNSYEQYF. The CDR3 nucleotides read TGCGCCAGCAGCTTGGCGGGAAACTCCTACGAGCAGTACTTC.

Worth noting for this clonotype: A read error is likely here: a far larger clone is one base away. This chain joins TRBV6-5 and TRBJ1-2; D unclear. Trimming stripped 2 bases from V and 2 bases from J, with 6 bases between. The CDR3 length is 13 residues. The germline V gene encodes CDR1 MNHEY and CDR2 SVGAGI. In DNA, the CDR3 is TGTGCCAGCAGTTACGGCAGGAACTATGGCTACACCTTC. Amino acid sequence: CASSYGRNYGYTF.

The chain recombines TRBV19 with TRBJ2-7; TRBD2 aligns across 11 bases. With V trimmed by 4 bases and J by 3 bases, 2 bases remained unmatched. Germline CDR1 reads LNHDA; CDR2 reads SQIVND (reference sequence). The length of the CDR3 is 14 residues. Here the CDR3 reads CASSSTSGSYEQYF. CDR3 coding DNA: TGTGCCAGTAGTAGTACTAGCGGGAGCTACGAGCAGTACTTC. Drawing the rest from reference TRBV19 and TRBJ2-7, the complete variable domain is DGGITQSPKYLFRKEGQNVTLSCEQNLNHDAMYWYRQDPGQGLRLIYYSQIVNDFQKGDIAEGYSVSREKKESFPLTVTSAQKNPTAFYLCASSSTSGSYEQYFGPGTRLTVT.

The chain employs TRBV30 and TRBJ2-7, with 7 bases aligning to TRBD2. CDR3 length: 13 amino acids. V was clipped by 7 bases and J by 0 bases; unmatched bases: 6. CDR1 is GTSNPN and CDR2 is SVGIG in the germline V gene (reference sequence). The CDR3 sequence is CASERGSSYEQYF. The CDR3 region has the DNA TGTGCCTCTGAGCGGGGATCCTCCTACGAGCAGTACTTC.

This clonotype has ten or more counts. V and J are TRBV5-4 and TRBJ2-3, with 7 bases aligning to TRBD2. Germline loops: CDR1 SGHNT, CDR2 YYREEE (reference sequence). CDR3 length: 17 residues. Trimming cost V 0 bases and J 4 bases; bases outside gene matches: 11. CDR3 sequence (DNA): TGTGCCAGCAGCTTGGTTTTGGGGGGGGGGGTTGCAGATACGCAGTATTTT. Protein sequence: CASSLVLGGGVADTQYF.

This clonotype is medium-sized within its sample. CDR3 sequence (DNA): TGTGCCAGCAGTCGGGACAGCTACGAGCAGTACTTC. It translates to CASSRDSYEQYF. J is TRBJ2-7 and V is TRBV12-3 or TRBV12-4; 7 nucleotides line up with TRBD1. The CDR3 runs 12 residues. V dropped 5 bases and J dropped 3; count of bases not matched to a gene: 1.

As concerns this clonotype: A read error may be the cause here, since a much bigger clone is one base away. The gene calls are TRBV16 and TRBJ1-2; D gene unclear. V lost 0 bases and J lost 4, with 9 bases in between. The CDR3 loop spans 14 amino acids. CDR1 is KGHSY, CDR2 FQNENV, per germline. CDR3 residues: CASSQSTASYGYTF. The CDR3 coding sequence is TGTGCCAGCAGCCAATCCACAGCGAGCTATGGCTACACCTTC.

The gene calls are TRBV20-1 and TRBJ2-5; TRBD1 matches at 8 bases. This CDR3 has 15 amino acids. CDR1 and CDR2 (germline): DFQATT, SNEGSKA (reference sequence). Trimming removed 4 bases from V and 5 bases from J; junction bases left unmatched: 12. CDR3 sequence (DNA): TGCAGTGCTAACGGACAGGGCGAGAGCTTGGAGACCCAGTACTTC. Its translation: CSANGQGESLETQYF.

This clonotype was recorded at least ten times. The final CDR3 position lacks the conserved phenylalanine or tryptophan, pointing to a likely read error. Because the CDR3's place on the DNA is in doubt, the DNA is left out and the CDR3 is given as listed by TCRdb. The chain has TRBV20-1 and TRBJ1-1. The CDR3 is 9 amino acids long, termini counted. The germline V gene has CDR1 DFQATT and CDR2 SNEGSKA (reference sequence). CDR3 sequence: CSAYGQEPT.

This CDR3 is CSATTGNQPQHF. The CDR3 DNA sequence: TGCAGTGCTACGACAGGTAATCAGCCCCAGCATTTT. This rearrangement joins TRBV20-1 to TRBJ1-5, with a tentative D call TRBD1 (6 bases). V lost 4 bases and J lost 4, with 8 bases in between. CDR1 and CDR2 (germline): DFQATT, SNEGSKA (reference sequence). The CDR3 totals 12 residues.

This clonotype was picked up many times. This rearrangement joins TRBV6-9 to TRBJ2-3; D uncertain. Germline V lookup: CDR1 MNHGY, CDR2 SVAAGI. The CDR3 has 16 amino acids. The V gene lost 4 bases and the J gene lost 2 bases, with 16 bases spanning the gap. The CDR3 region has the DNA TGTGCCAGCAGTTCCCCGGGCGATCTTACCACAGATACGCAGTATTTT. Translating it yields CASSSPGDLTTDTQYF.

With respect to this clonotype: A read error is likely here: a far larger clone is one base away. The chain joins TRBV6-4 to TRBJ1-6, with 9 positions matching TRBD1. Germline CDR1 is MRHNA and CDR2 is SNTAGT. The CDR3 is 13 residues long. The CDR3: CASRQTGGSPLNF. DNA of the CDR3: TGTGCCAGCAGGCAGACAGGGGGATCACCCCTCAACTTT.

As regards this clonotype: This sequence may be a read error, since a much larger clone differs from it by one base. V usage is TRBV6-1 and J usage is TRBJ2-5; no reliable D call. V was trimmed by 3 bases and J by 2 bases, leaving 4 bases between them. Germline lookup yields CDR1 MNHNS and CDR2 SASEGT. The CDR3 extends over 12 amino acids. The CDR3 bases are TGTGCCAGCAGTGAGCGGCAAGAGACCCAGTACTTC. Protein product: CASSERQETQYF.

The gene calls are TRBV19 and TRBJ1-5; TRBD1 is a possible D gene (6 bases). Trimming stripped 2 bases from V and 0 bases from J, with 8 bases between. The CDR3 extends over 15 amino acids. Germline CDR1 is LNHDA and CDR2 is SQIVND (reference sequence). CDR3 loop: CASSIRGYSNQPQHF. CDR3 bases: TGTGCCAGTAGTATAAGGGGGTATAGCAATCAGCCCCAGCATTTT.

To note about this clonotype: One end of the junction does not line up with germline, which may come from a read error. This chain connects TRBV7-3 to TRBJ2-3, with D maybe TRBD2 (6 bases). The CDR3 loop spans 15 amino acids. In germline, CDR1 is SGHTA, CDR2 FQGTGA. The CDR3 bases are TGTGCCAGCAGCTTACCGCATAGCGGCACAGATAAGCAGTATTTT. Residues: CASSLPHSGTDKQYF.

By sample fraction, this clonotype is medium-sized. The chain joins TRBV30 to TRBJ2-2; perhaps TRBD2 as D (6 bases). Germline V gene data show CDR1 as GTSNPN and CDR2 as SVGIG (reference sequence). The V gene lost 3 bases and the J gene lost 6 bases, with 17 bases spanning the gap. The CDR3 has 15 amino acids. CDR3 loop: CAWRAGGRSSGELFF. CDR3 DNA: TGTGCCTGGAGGGCCGGGGGACGGAGTTCCGGGGAGCTGTTTTTT.

This chain links TRBV24-1 with TRBJ2-7; 7 bases align to TRBD2. The J segment lost 0 bases and the V segment lost 7 bases, leaving 5 bases of the junction unmatched. Germline V gene sequence: CDR1 KGHDR, CDR2 SFDVKD. The CDR3 has 14 amino acids. In nucleotides, the CDR3 is TGTGCCACCAGCCCGGGGGAGGGCTCCTACGAGCAGTACTTC. Its protein product is CATSPGEGSYEQYF.

This clonotype appeared many times. This chain joins TRBV5-6 and TRBJ2-6; D is uncertain. Germline CDR1 is SGHDT and CDR2 is YYEEEE. V lost 0 bases to trimming and J lost 0 bases, with 4 bases between them. This CDR3 has 15 amino acids. CDR3 DNA sequence: TGTGCCAGCAGCTTGGGTAACTCTGGGGCCAACGTCCTGACTTTC. As protein: CASSLGNSGANVLTF.

The genes are TRBV6-1 and TRBJ2-1; the match to TRBD2 covers 11 bases. V trimming: 5 bases; J trimming: 2 bases; junction bases outside the gene matches: 5. This CDR3 has 16 amino acids. The germline gives CDR1 MNHNS, CDR2 SASEGT. The CDR3 loop reads CASSTTGLAAYNEQFF. The CDR3 DNA follows: TGTGCCAGCAGTACGACGGGACTAGCGGCCTACAATGAGCAGTTCTTC.

Note on this clonotype: At one boundary the junction diverges from the germline segment, which might be a read error. CDR3 loop: CAISKTPGTPTYGYTF. The DNA for the CDR3 is TGTGCCATCAGTAAAACCCCCGGGACACCAACCTATGGCTACACCTTC. The chain is built from TRBV6-2 or TRBV6-3 and TRBJ1-2; tentative D call: TRBD1 (6 bases). Germline V CDR1 and CDR2: MNHEY, SVGEGT. There are 16 residues in the CDR3.

This clonotype was picked up many times. This chain connects TRBV6-1 to TRBJ2-5, with a possible D match to TRBD1 (6 bases). V was clipped by 4 bases and J by 2 bases, with 11 bases between them. The CDR3 loop spans 14 amino acids. CDR1 is MNHNS, CDR2 SASEGT, per germline. The CDR3 DNA reads as TGTGCCAGCAGTGCCCAAGGGGGACAAGAGACCCAGTACTTC. This sequence encodes CASSAQGGQETQYF.

The J gene is TRBJ1-2, the V gene TRBV7-2; D is uncertain. Trimming stripped 5 bases from V and 0 bases from J, with 7 bases between. Per the germline V gene, CDR1 is SGHTA and CDR2 is FQGNSA. The CDR3 is 13 amino acids. DNA of the CDR3: TGTGCCAGCAGCGCCACAACTAACTATGGCTACACCTTC. This gives the protein CASSATTNYGYTF.

This clonotype was seen many times. The chain employs TRBV10-3 and TRBJ1-1, with 9 bases matching TRBD1. V lost 6 bases and J lost 5; bases outside the gene matches: 4. Germline V gene lookup returns CDR1 ENHRY and CDR2 SYGVKD. The CDR3 length is 13 residues. The DNA for the CDR3 is TGTGCCATCAGCGGGACAGGGAGGACTGAAGCTTTCTTT. It yields the protein CAISGTGRTEAFF.

The rearrangement uses TRBV2 and TRBJ2-3, with a tentative D call TRBD1 (6 bases). V gave up 5 bases and J gave up 5 bases, with 11 bases separating them. CDR3 size: 13 residues. In germline, CDR1 is SNHLY, CDR2 FYNNEI. The CDR3 sequence: CASSPRDIDTQYF. The CDR3 DNA is TGTGCCAGCAGTCCCAGGGACATAGATACGCAGTATTTT.

This chain uses TRBV3-1 with TRBJ2-3; D may match TRBD1 or TRBD2 (5 bases each). Per the germline V gene, CDR1 is LGHDT and CDR2 is YNNKEL (reference sequence). V gave up 5 bases and J gave up 4 bases, with 19 bases separating them. This CDR3 has 16 amino acids. Here the CDR3 reads CASSEGVGGFSDTQYF. The CDR3 DNA follows: TGTGCCAGCAGCGAAGGGGTTGGGGGATTCTCAGATACGCAGTATTTT.

The rearrangement uses TRBV7-2 and TRBJ2-3; TRBD2 matches 7 bases. Trimming took 1 base from V and 8 from J; bases not matched to a gene: 6. The CDR3 sequence is 14 residues long. Germline CDR1 and CDR2: SGHTA and FQGNSA. The CDR3: CASSLVGGGVTQYF. The CDR3 DNA is TGTGCCAGCAGCTTAGTGGGGGGAGGGGTTACGCAGTATTTT. Together with reference TRBV7-2 and TRBJ2-3, the CDR3 gives the full variable domain: GAGVSQSPSNKVTEKGKDVELRCDPISGHTALYWYRQSLGQGLEFLIYFQGNSAPDKSGLPSDRFSAERTGGSVSTLTIQRTQQEDSAVYLCASSLVGGGVTQYFGPGTRLTVL.

This clonotype is medium-sized (0.01 to 0.1%) by share. This chain connects TRBV19 to TRBJ1-2, with 7 positions matching TRBD1. The CDR3 has 13 residues. CDR1 and CDR2 (germline): LNHDA, SQIVND (reference sequence). Germline trimming cut 8 bases from V and 2 bases from J; bases unmatched to any gene: 5. DNA for the CDR3: TGTGCCAGTTCCCGGGACAGAAACTATGGCTACACCTTC. Protein product: CASSRDRNYGYTF.

V gene TRBV6-1 combines with J gene TRBJ2-1; D gene uncertain. This CDR3 has 13 residues. V was pared by 0 bases and J by 12 bases, with 12 bases between. Germline V gene sequence: CDR1 MNHNS, CDR2 SASEGT. As DNA, the CDR3 is TGTGCCAGCAGTGAAGCGCAGTCCCGTGGGCAGTTCTTC. Amino acids: CASSEAQSRGQFF.